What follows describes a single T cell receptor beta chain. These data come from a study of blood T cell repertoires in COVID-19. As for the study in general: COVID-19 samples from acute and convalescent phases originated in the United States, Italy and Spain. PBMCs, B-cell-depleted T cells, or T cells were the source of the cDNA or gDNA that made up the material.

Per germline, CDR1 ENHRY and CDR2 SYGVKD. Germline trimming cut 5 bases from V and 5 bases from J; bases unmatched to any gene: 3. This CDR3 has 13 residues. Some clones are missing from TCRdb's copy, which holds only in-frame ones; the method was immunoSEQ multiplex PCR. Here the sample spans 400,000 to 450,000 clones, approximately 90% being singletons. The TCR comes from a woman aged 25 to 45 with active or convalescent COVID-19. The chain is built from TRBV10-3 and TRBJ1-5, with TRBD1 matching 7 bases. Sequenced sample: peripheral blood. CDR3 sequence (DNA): TGTGCCATCAGTACCCAGGGGGATCAGCCCCAGCATTTT. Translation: CAISTQGDQPQHF.